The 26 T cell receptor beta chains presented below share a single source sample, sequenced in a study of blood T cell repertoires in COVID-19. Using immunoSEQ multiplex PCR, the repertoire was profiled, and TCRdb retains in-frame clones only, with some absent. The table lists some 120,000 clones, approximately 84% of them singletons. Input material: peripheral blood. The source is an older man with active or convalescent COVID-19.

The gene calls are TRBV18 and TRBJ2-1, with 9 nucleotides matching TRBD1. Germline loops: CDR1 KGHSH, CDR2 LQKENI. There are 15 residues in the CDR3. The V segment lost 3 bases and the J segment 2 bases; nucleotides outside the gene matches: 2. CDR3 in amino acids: CASSPGQGAYNEQFF. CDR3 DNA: TGTGCCAGCTCACCGGGACAGGGAGCCTACAATGAGCAGTTCTTC. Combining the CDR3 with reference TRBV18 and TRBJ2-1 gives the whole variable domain NAGVMQNPRHLVRRRGQEARLRCSPMKGHSHVYWYRQLPEEGLKFMVYLQKENIIDESGMPKERFSAEFPKEGPSILRIQQVVRGDSAAYFCASSPGQGAYNEQFFGPGTRLTVL.

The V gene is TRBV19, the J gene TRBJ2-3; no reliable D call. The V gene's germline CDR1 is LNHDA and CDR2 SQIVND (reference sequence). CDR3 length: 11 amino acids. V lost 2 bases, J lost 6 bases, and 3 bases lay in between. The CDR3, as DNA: TGTGCCAGTAGTATAACTGATACGCAGTATTTT. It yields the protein CASSITDTQYF.

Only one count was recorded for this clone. The chain's CDR3 is CASSLLPGTAGGEQFF. The CDR3 DNA sequence: TGTGCCAGCAGCTTATTGCCGGGAACCGCCGGAGGTGAGCAGTTCTTC. This chain uses TRBV7-7 with TRBJ2-1; TRBD2 might be the D (5 bases). The CDR3 covers 16 residues. Between the trimmed V and J ends, which lost 2 bases and 9 bases, there was a span of 20 bases. Germline lookup yields CDR1 SSHAT and CDR2 FNYEAQ (reference sequence).

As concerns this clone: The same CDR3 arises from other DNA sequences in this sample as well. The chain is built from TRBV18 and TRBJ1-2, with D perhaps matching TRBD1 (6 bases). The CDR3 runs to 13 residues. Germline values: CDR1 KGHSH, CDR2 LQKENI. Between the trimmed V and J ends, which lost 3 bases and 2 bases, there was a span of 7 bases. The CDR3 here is CASSPDRNYGYTF. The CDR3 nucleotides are TGTGCCAGCTCACCCGACAGGAACTATGGCTACACCTTC.

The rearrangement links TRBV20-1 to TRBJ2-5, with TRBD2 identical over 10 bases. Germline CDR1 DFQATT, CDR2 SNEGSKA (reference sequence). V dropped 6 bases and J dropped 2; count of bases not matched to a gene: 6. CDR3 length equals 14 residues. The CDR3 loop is CSASHSGGQETQYF. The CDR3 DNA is TGCAGTGCCAGTCATAGCGGGGGGCAAGAGACCCAGTACTTC.

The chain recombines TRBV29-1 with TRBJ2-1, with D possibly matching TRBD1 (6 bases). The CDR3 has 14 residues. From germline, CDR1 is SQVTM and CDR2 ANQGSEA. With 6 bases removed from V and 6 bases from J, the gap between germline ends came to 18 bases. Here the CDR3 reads CSVSSWTAPNEQFF. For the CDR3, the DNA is TGCAGCGTCTCCTCATGGACAGCTCCCAATGAGCAGTTCTTC.

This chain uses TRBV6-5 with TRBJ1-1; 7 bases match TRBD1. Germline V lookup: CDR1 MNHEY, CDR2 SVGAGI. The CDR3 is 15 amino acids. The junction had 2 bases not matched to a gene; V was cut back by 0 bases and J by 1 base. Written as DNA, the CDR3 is TGTGCCAGCAGTTACTCGAACAGGGGGAACACTGAAGCTTTCTTT. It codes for CASSYSNRGNTEAFF.

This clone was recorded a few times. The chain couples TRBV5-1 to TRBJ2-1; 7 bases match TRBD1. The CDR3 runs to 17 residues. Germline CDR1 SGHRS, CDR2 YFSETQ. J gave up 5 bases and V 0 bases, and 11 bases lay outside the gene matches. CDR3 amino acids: CASSLGPTGQNNNEQFF. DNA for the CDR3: TGCGCCAGCAGCTTGGGACCCACGGGACAGAATAACAATGAGCAGTTCTTC.

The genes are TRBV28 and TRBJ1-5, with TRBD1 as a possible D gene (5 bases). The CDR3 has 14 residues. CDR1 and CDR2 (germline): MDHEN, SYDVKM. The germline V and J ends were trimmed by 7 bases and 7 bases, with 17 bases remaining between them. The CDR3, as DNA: TGTGCCAGCAATTCCCGGGCAGGGCAGCAGCCCCAGCATTTT. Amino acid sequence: CASNSRAGQQPQHF.

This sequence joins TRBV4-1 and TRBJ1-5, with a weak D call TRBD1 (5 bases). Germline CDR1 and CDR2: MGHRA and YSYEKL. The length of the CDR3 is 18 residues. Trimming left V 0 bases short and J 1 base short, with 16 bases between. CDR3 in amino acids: CASSQEGPGGGSNQPQHF. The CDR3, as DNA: TGCGCCAGCAGCCAAGAAGGGCCCGGGGGGGGAAGCAATCAGCCCCAGCATTTT.

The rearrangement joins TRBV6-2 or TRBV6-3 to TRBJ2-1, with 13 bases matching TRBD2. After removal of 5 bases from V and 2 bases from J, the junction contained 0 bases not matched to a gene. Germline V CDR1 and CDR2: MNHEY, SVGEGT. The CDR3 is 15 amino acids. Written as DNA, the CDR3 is TGTGCCAGCAGTACTAGCGGGGGGGCCTACAATGAGCAGTTCTTC. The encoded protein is CASSTSGGAYNEQFF.

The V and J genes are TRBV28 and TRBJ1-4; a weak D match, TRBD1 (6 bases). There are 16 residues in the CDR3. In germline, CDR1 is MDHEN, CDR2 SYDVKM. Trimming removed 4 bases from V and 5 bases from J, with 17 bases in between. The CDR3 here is CASSSRQQGTNEKLFF. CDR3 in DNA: TGTGCCAGCAGTTCCCGACAACAGGGTACAAATGAAAAACTGTTTTTT.

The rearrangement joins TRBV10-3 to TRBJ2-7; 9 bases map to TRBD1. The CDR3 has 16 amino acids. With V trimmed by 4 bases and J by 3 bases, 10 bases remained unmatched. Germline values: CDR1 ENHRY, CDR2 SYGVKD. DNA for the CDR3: TGTGCCATCAGTGGACCCCGACAGGGGGTTTTCTACGAGCAGTACTTC. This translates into CAISGPRQGVFYEQYF.

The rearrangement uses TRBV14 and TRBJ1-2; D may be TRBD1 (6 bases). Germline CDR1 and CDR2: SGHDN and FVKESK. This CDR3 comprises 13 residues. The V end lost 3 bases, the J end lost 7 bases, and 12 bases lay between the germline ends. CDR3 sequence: CASSQYADSGYTF. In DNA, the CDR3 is TGTGCCAGCAGCCAGTATGCGGACAGTGGCTACACCTTC.

CDR3 loop: CASSQVLQWDEKLFF. CDR3 nucleotide sequence: TGCGCCAGCAGCCAAGTCTTACAGTGGGATGAAAAACTGTTTTTT. V gene TRBV4-3 combines with J gene TRBJ1-4; D ambiguous. The CDR3 contains 15 residues. V lost 1 base to trimming and J lost 6 bases, with 12 bases between them. Per the germline V gene, CDR1 is LGHNA and CDR2 is YSLEER.

This CDR3 is CASSPGQGIIGELFF. CDR3 sequence (DNA): TGCGCCAGCAGCCCGGGACAGGGAATAATCGGGGAGCTGTTTTTT. This chain joins TRBV5-1 and TRBJ2-2, with 9 bases identical to TRBD1. The V gene's germline CDR1 is SGHRS and CDR2 YFSETQ. CDR3 size: 15 residues. The V gene end was trimmed by 4 bases and the J gene end by 7 bases; junction bases not matched to a gene: 8. The whole variable domain, filled in from reference TRBV5-1 and TRBJ2-2, reads KAGVTQTPRYLIKTRGQQVTLSCSPISGHRSVSWYQQTPGQGLQFLFEYFSETQRNKGNFPGRFSGRQFSNSRSEMNVSTLELGDSALYLCASSPGQGIIGELFFGEGSRLTVL.

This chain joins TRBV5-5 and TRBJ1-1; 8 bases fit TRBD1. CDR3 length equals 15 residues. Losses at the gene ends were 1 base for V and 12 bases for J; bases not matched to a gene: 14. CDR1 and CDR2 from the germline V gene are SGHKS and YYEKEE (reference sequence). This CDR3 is CASSLQTGERGMSFF. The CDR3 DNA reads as TGTGCCAGCAGCTTGCAGACAGGGGAACGAGGAATGTCTTTCTTT. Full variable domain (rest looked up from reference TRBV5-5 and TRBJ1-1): DAGVTQSPTHLIKTRGQQVTLRCSPISGHKSVSWYQQVLGQGPQFIFQYYEKEERGRGNFPDRFSARQFPNYSSELNVNALLLGDSALYLCASSLQTGERGMSFFGQGTRLTVV.

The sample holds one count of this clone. CDR3 sequence (DNA): TGTGCCAGCTCACTGGCGGGGCCCCCCATGAACACTGAAGCTTTCTTT. It encodes CASSLAGPPMNTEAFF. The chain links TRBV18 to TRBJ1-1, with D possibly matching TRBD1 (5 bases). The germline gives CDR1 KGHSH, CDR2 LQKENI. The ends were cut back, 4 bases at V and 0 bases at J, with 15 bases in the middle. This CDR3 spans 16 amino acids.

The CDR3 bases are TGCAGCGTACTAGCGGGAGCTCGCAATGAGCAGTTCTTC. Residues: CSVLAGARNEQFF. The chain employs TRBV29-1 and TRBJ2-1; TRBD2 agrees at 11 bases. Germline-derived CDR1 and CDR2 are SQVTM and ANQGSEA. The J segment lost 6 bases and the V segment lost 6 bases, leaving 4 bases of the junction unmatched. The CDR3 is 13 residues long.

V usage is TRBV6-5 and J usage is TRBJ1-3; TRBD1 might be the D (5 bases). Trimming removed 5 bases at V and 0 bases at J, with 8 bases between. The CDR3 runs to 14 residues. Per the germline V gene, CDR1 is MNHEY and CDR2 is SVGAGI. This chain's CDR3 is CASSTDSSGNTIYF. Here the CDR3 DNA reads TGTGCCAGCAGTACCGACAGCTCTGGAAACACCATATATTTT.

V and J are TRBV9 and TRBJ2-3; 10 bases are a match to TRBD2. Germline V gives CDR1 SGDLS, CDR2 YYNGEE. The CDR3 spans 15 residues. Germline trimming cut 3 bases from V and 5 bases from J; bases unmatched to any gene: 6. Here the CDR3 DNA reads TGTGCCAGCAGCGGGGGAGCGGGAGGGCAAGATACGCAGTATTTT. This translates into CASSGGAGGQDTQYF.

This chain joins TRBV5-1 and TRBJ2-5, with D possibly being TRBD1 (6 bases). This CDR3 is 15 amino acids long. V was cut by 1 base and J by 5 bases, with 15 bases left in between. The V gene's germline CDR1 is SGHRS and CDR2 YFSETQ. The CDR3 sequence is CASSLLGTGYETQYF. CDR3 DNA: TGCGCCAGCAGCTTGTTGGGCACAGGGTATGAGACCCAGTACTTC.

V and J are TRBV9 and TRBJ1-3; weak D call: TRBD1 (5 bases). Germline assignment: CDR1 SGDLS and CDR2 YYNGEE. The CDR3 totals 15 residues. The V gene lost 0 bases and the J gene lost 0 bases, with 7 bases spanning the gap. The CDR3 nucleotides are TGTGCCAGCAGCGTAGAGGGGTCCTCTGGAAACACCATATATTTT. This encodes CASSVEGSSGNTIYF.

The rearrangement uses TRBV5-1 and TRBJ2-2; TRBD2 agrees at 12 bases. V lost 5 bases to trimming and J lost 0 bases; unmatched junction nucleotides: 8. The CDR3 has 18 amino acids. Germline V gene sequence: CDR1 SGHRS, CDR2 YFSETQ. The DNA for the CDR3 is TGCGCCAGCAGAATGGGACTAGCGGGTCAGACGAACACCGGGGAGCTGTTTTTT. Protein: CASRMGLAGQTNTGELFF.

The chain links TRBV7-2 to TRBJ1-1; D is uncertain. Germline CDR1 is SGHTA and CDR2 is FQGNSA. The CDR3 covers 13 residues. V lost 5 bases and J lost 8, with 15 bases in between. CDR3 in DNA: TGTGCCAGCAGCGAGAATAGAGGCCGAGAAGCTTTCTTT. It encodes CASSENRGREAFF. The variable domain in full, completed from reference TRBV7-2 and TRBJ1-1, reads GAGVSQSPSNKVTEKGKDVELRCDPISGHTALYWYRQSLGQGLEFLIYFQGNSAPDKSGLPSDRFSAERTGGSVSTLTIQRTQQEDSAVYLCASSENRGREAFFGQGTRLTVV.

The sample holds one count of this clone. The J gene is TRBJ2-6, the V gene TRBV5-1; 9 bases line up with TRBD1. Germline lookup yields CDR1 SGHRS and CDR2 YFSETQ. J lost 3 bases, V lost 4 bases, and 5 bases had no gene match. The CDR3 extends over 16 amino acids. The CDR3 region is CASSITGGGGANVLTF. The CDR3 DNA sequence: TGCGCCAGCAGCATCACAGGGGGCGGTGGGGCCAACGTCCTGACTTTC.